This note documents a single T cell receptor (beta chain) sequence. Its antigen remains unidentified. Only CD45RO-negative cells positively selected for CCR7 counted as naive CD8 cells, so terminally differentiated effector memory CD45RA+ cells were excluded. The source of the sample is a study of shared clonotypes between healthy human individuals. Study-wide results and caveats: With a handful of donors compared, around 4.7% of naive CD4 clonotypes were shared.

TCRdb's copy holds only in-frame clones and misses some; the assay was immunoSEQ multiplex PCR. The sample contains about 600,000 clones, 98% of which appear only once. The CDR3 totals 14 residues. Trimming took 6 bases from V and 2 from J, leaving 14 bases between them. Germline loops: CDR1 WSHSY, CDR2 SAAADI. The TCR sequence derives from a man aged 25-45 years in good health. This sequence joins TRBV10-2 and TRBJ2-7; perhaps TRBD2 as D (5 bases). The specimen was naive CD8+ T cells sorted from blood. CDR3 amino acids: CASSETNQAYEQYF. The DNA for the CDR3 is TGCGCCAGCAGCGAGACTAACCAGGCCTACGAGCAGTACTTC.